The next 30 T cell receptor beta chains were all read from a single sample in a study of naive and memory T cell subsets. An equimolar mix of two oligonucleotides served as the beta constant-region primer for TRBC1 and TRBC2. The ligated cDNA underwent four PCR rounds using SP2 and nested alpha and beta constant-region primers. From the UMI-ligation and nested PCR reads, TCRdb called clonotypes with MiXCR, one entry per CDR3 protein. The top ten clones hold around 58% of a sample with some 9,700 distinct CDR3 sequences, roughly 6% of them seen once. Sequencing used CD4+ TEMRA cells from blood. Subset meaning: effector memory re-expressing CD45RA, CD45RA+ CD27-. The receptors originated from a human donor in good health.

The sample holds many counts of this clonotype. The genes are TRBV27 and TRBJ1-5, with 9 positions matching TRBD1. Germline CDR1 is MNHEY and CDR2 is SMNVEV (reference sequence). The CDR3 totals 17 residues. V shed 3 bases and J 3 bases; nucleotides not matched to a gene: 9. The chain's CDR3 is CASSLRTGATNNQPQHF. The CDR3 DNA reads as TGTGCCAGCAGTTTGAGGACAGGGGCCACCAACAATCAGCCCCAGCATTTT.

Ten or more counts support this clonotype. The rearrangement uses TRBV20-1 and TRBJ2-2; possible D gene TRBD2, 5 bases. CDR3 size: 14 residues. CDR1 and CDR2 from the germline V gene are DFQATT and SNEGSKA (reference sequence). Trimming pared 0 bases from V and 6 bases from J, leaving 11 bases between. CDR3 in amino acids: CSARDRGSAGELFF. Here the CDR3 DNA reads TGCAGTGCTAGAGATCGGGGTTCAGCCGGGGAGCTGTTTTTT.

This clonotype was counted ten times or more. The chain couples TRBV28 to TRBJ1-6; 11 bases are a match to TRBD1. Trimming took 5 bases from V and 6 from J; bases not matched to a gene: 6. Germline V gene lookup returns CDR1 MDHEN and CDR2 SYDVKM. This CDR3 is built from 16 residues. The CDR3 nucleotides read TGTGCCAGCAGTCAGGACAGGGGGCTGGGTAATTCACCCCTCCACTTT. Its protein product is CASSQDRGLGNSPLHF.

Many counts were recorded for this clonotype. This chain joins TRBV15 and TRBJ2-3; the D gene is possibly TRBD2 (5 bases). Germline V CDR1 and CDR2: LNHNV, YYDKDF (reference sequence). The CDR3 length is 14 residues. Deletions cut 0 bases from V and 6 bases from J, with 10 bases between. This CDR3 reads CATSREAGPDTQYF. In DNA form, the CDR3 reads TGTGCCACCAGCAGAGAGGCGGGCCCGGATACGCAGTATTTT.

The chain couples TRBV15 to TRBJ2-5; the D gene is possibly TRBD1 (6 bases). V was clipped by 0 bases and J by 1 base, with 9 bases between them. The germline V gene has CDR1 LNHNV and CDR2 YYDKDF (reference sequence). CDR3 size: 15 residues. CDR3 in amino acids: CATSRDQGSQETQYF. CDR3 DNA: TGTGCCACCAGCAGAGATCAGGGGAGCCAAGAGACCCAGTACTTC.

This clonotype was seen at least ten times. The chain carries TRBV12-3 or TRBV12-4 and TRBJ2-1; D is undetermined. The CDR3 sequence is 15 residues long. Trimming shortened V by 8 bases and J by 5 bases, and 19 bases separated the two germline ends. This chain's CDR3 is CASLSRQALNNEQFF. The CDR3 bases are TGTGCCAGCTTATCCCGGCAGGCCCTAAACAATGAGCAGTTCTTC.

This clonotype was counted many times. J is TRBJ2-7 and V is TRBV7-9; 12 bases are a match to TRBD2. CDR1 and CDR2 (germline): SEHNR, FQNEAQ (reference sequence). The CDR3 is 15 residues long. V shed 3 bases, J shed 6 bases, and the junction held 6 bases outside the gene matches. CDR3 sequence (DNA): TGTGCCAGCAGCTTCACGGGACTAGCGGGTTCCGAGCAGTACTTC. Translated, it gives CASSFTGLAGSEQYF.

This clonotype was detected many times. This rearrangement joins TRBV9 to TRBJ2-1; D remains unclear. Per the germline V gene, CDR1 is SGDLS and CDR2 is YYNGEE. The CDR3 runs to 15 residues. The germline V and J ends were trimmed by 0 bases and 7 bases, with 14 bases remaining between them. The CDR3: CASSVEAARGNEQFF. The CDR3 bases are TGTGCCAGCAGCGTAGAGGCGGCTAGAGGTAATGAGCAGTTCTTC. Full variable domain (rest looked up from reference TRBV9 and TRBJ2-1): DSGVTQTPKHLITATGQRVTLRCSPRSGDLSVYWYQQSLDQGLQFLIQYYNGEERAKGNILERFSAQQFPDLHSELNLSSLELGDSALYFCASSVEAARGNEQFFGPGTRLTVL.

This clonotype showed up many times. This chain connects TRBV6-1 to TRBJ2-3, with a possible D match to TRBD2 (6 bases). The germline V gene encodes CDR1 MNHNS and CDR2 SASEGT. The CDR3 covers 16 residues. V lost 4 bases, J lost 3 bases, and 17 bases lay in between. The CDR3 here is CASSAPAGSVTDTQYF. CDR3 DNA: TGTGCCAGCAGTGCCCCGGCGGGATCGGTTACAGATACGCAGTATTTT.

This clonotype was counted at least ten times. This chain uses TRBV7-2 with TRBJ2-1, with D unresolved. Germline CDR1 and CDR2: SGHTA and FQGNSA. V was trimmed by 0 bases and J by 15 bases, leaving 12 bases between them. This CDR3 has 12 amino acids. The CDR3 region has the DNA TGTGCCAGCAGCTTAGCCACCTTGGGCCGGTTCTTC. As protein: CASSLATLGRFF.

The table lists this clonotype with a few counts. This chain uses TRBV4-2 with TRBJ1-1; tentative D call: TRBD1 (5 bases). The CDR3 consists of 18 residues. The germline gives CDR1 LGHNA, CDR2 YNFKEQ. Trimming shortened V by 2 bases and J by 4 bases, and 23 bases separated the two germline ends. The CDR3 region has the DNA TGTGCCAGCAGCCAAAACGCACCCTTGGAGGGGCGTCTCACTGAAGCTTTCTTT. The encoded protein is CASSQNAPLEGRLTEAFF.

This sequence joins TRBV27 and TRBJ2-1; 9 bases line up with TRBD1. Germline CDR1 is MNHEY and CDR2 is SMNVEV (reference sequence). The CDR3 runs 18 residues. The ends lost 5 bases at V and 4 bases at J; junction bases unmatched: 15. The CDR3 nucleotides read TGTGCCAGCAGTCCTAACCCCCGGACAGGGGCAAGGTACAATGAGCAGTTCTTC. Protein: CASSPNPRTGARYNEQFF.

In this sample, this clonotype turned up many times. The chain uses TRBV11-3 and TRBJ2-1; TRBD2 matches at 11 bases. The germline gives CDR1 SGHNT, CDR2 YENEEA. This CDR3 contains 15 residues. After removal of 3 bases from V and 15 bases from J, the junction contained 13 bases not matched to a gene. CDR3: CASSFSGRAQAEGFF. In nucleotides, the CDR3 is TGTGCCAGCAGCTTTAGCGGGAGGGCCCAAGCGGAAGGGTTCTTC.

The chain links TRBV18 to TRBJ1-4; perhaps TRBD1 as D (6 bases). V shed 3 bases and J shed 8 bases, with 13 bases lying between them. CDR3 length: 14 residues. Germline V gene data show CDR1 as KGHSH and CDR2 as LQKENI. The CDR3 DNA is TGTGCCAGCTCACCCGACAGGTTAGACGAAAAACTGTTTTTT. It yields the protein CASSPDRLDEKLFF.

The rearrangement links TRBV24-1 to TRBJ2-1; TRBD2 matches 9 bases. In germline, CDR1 is KGHDR, CDR2 SFDVKD. The V segment lost 4 bases and the J segment 8 bases; nucleotides outside the gene matches: 8. The CDR3 is made up of 15 amino acids. Here the CDR3 reads CATSDRPSGIHEQFF. The CDR3 nucleotides are TGTGCCACCAGTGACCGTCCTAGCGGGATTCATGAGCAGTTCTTC.

This clonotype was recorded many times. The V call is TRBV7-2, the J call TRBJ2-5; D is unclear. V was trimmed by 5 bases and J by 0 bases, leaving 10 bases between them. This CDR3 comprises 14 residues. Germline V gene data show CDR1 as SGHTA and CDR2 as FQGNSA. The chain's CDR3 is CASSPSSYQETQYF. As DNA, the CDR3 is TGTGCCAGCAGCCCCTCGAGCTACCAAGAGACCCAGTACTTC.

This sequence joins TRBV7-9 and TRBJ2-1; 8 bases map to TRBD1. The CDR3 is made up of 16 amino acids. With V trimmed by 5 bases and J by 3 bases, 9 bases remained unmatched. The germline V gene has CDR1 SEHNR and CDR2 FQNEAQ (reference sequence). CDR3 region: CASSLHGQGIYNEQFF. CDR3 in DNA: TGTGCCAGCAGCCTACACGGACAGGGAATCTACAATGAGCAGTTCTTC.

This clonotype was recorded at least ten times. The J gene is TRBJ1-5, the V gene TRBV25-1, with TRBD1 matching 8 bases. Germline CDR1 reads MGHDK; CDR2 reads SYGVNS. J lost 5 bases, V lost 6 bases, and 6 bases had no gene match. The CDR3 has 14 residues. The CDR3 coding sequence is TGTGCCAGCAGGGCTGGGACAGGTGATCAGCCCCAGCATTTT. It codes for CASRAGTGDQPQHF.

This clonotype was recorded a few times. The chain carries TRBV28 and TRBJ2-1; D possibly corresponds to TRBD2 (7 bases). Germline V gives CDR1 MDHEN, CDR2 SYDVKM. Trimming pared 5 bases from V and 2 bases from J, leaving 13 bases between. The CDR3 runs to 15 residues. CDR3 amino acids: CASSTLGGPYNEQFF. CDR3 nucleotides: TGTGCCAGCAGTACCCTGGGGGGGCCCTACAATGAGCAGTTCTTC.

The sample holds many counts of this clonotype. The chain uses TRBV20-1 and TRBJ1-4, with D maybe TRBD1 (5 bases). The CDR3 consists of 13 residues. CDR1 is DFQATT and CDR2 is SNEGSKA in the germline V gene (reference sequence). Trimming cost V 6 bases and J 8 bases, with 16 bases left between them. The CDR3 region is CSAKQGAEEKLFF. CDR3 DNA sequence: TGCAGTGCAAAGCAGGGTGCAGAGGAAAAACTGTTTTTT.

This clonotype was counted ten times or more. The V gene is TRBV4-3, the J gene TRBJ2-3; 8 positions agree with TRBD2. This CDR3 is built from 16 residues. Germline values: CDR1 LGHNA, CDR2 YSLEER. V was pared by 2 bases and J by 4 bases, with 8 bases of the junction left unmatched. CDR3 loop: CASSQSTSGAADTQYF. Written as DNA, the CDR3 is TGCGCCAGCAGCCAAAGTACTAGCGGAGCTGCAGATACGCAGTATTTT.

The chain is built from TRBV11-2 and TRBJ2-5; D is undetermined. The germline gives CDR1 SGHAT, CDR2 FQNNGV. The germline V and J ends were trimmed by 4 bases and 4 bases, with 13 bases remaining between them. CDR3 length equals 14 residues. CDR3 amino acids: CASSSHSPGETQYF. DNA of the CDR3: TGTGCCAGCAGCTCACACAGTCCAGGAGAGACCCAGTACTTC.

In its sample, this clonotype was seen many times. J is TRBJ1-6 and V is TRBV20-1; D is uncertain. Germline V gene data show CDR1 as DFQATT and CDR2 as SNEGSKA (reference sequence). The CDR3 length is 13 residues. Deletions cut 4 bases from V and 5 bases from J, with 9 bases between. CDR3 protein: CSAKDPNNSPLHF. CDR3 nucleotide sequence: TGCAGTGCTAAAGACCCTAATAATTCACCCCTCCACTTT.

The CDR3: CASRSIRGGMNTEAFF. CDR3 bases: TGTGCCAGTAGATCAATCCGGGGGGGCATGAACACTGAAGCTTTCTTT. The gene calls are TRBV19 and TRBJ1-1; possibly TRBD1 for D (6 bases). Germline-derived CDR1 and CDR2 are LNHDA and SQIVND (reference sequence). With 6 bases removed from V and 0 bases from J, the gap between germline ends came to 17 bases. The CDR3 is 16 amino acids.

This clonotype has at least ten counts. This rearrangement joins TRBV12-3 or TRBV12-4 to TRBJ2-2; D perhaps matches TRBD1 (5 bases). CDR3 length equals 15 residues. Trimming removed 3 bases at V and 7 bases at J, with 15 bases between. In DNA, the CDR3 is TGTGCCAGCAGTTTTGGGCAGGGAAGGGACGGGGAGCTGTTTTTT. Translated: CASSFGQGRDGELFF.

The sample holds a few counts of this clonotype. The chain couples TRBV20-1 to TRBJ1-1; no reliable D call. Germline CDR1 and CDR2: DFQATT and SNEGSKA (reference sequence). The CDR3 is 13 residues long. The V end was cut by 3 bases, the J end by 0 bases, with 8 bases between. The CDR3 reads CSARGGMNTEAFF. Here the CDR3 DNA reads TGCAGTGCTAGGGGAGGGATGAACACTGAAGCTTTCTTT.

This clonotype turned up a few times. The CDR3 nucleotides read TGTGCCAGCAGTTCAGCGGACAGGGATGGCTCACCCCTCCACTTT. It is translated as CASSSADRDGSPLHF. V and J are TRBV27 and TRBJ1-6; 8 nucleotides line up with TRBD1. Trimming cost V 4 bases and J 10 bases; bases outside gene matches: 9. The CDR3 length is 15 residues. Germline loops: CDR1 MNHEY, CDR2 SMNVEV (reference sequence).

This clonotype was counted ten times or more. The J gene is TRBJ2-5, the V gene TRBV29-1; D gene uncertain. The germline V gene encodes CDR1 SQVTM and CDR2 ANQGSEA. The CDR3 has 13 amino acids. The V end was cut by 3 bases, the J end by 0 bases, with 8 bases between. CDR3 loop: CSVDKTHQETQYF. The DNA of the CDR3 is TGCAGCGTTGATAAGACTCACCAAGAGACCCAGTACTTC.

This clonotype has at least ten counts. CDR3: CASARDSRSGANVLTF. CDR3 nucleotides: TGTGCCAGCGCACGGGACAGCCGCTCTGGGGCCAACGTCCTGACTTTC. The chain joins TRBV2 to TRBJ2-6, with TRBD1 matching over 7 bases. CDR3 length equals 16 residues. V was pared by 8 bases and J by 0 bases, with 7 bases of the junction left unmatched. Germline CDR1 reads SNHLY; CDR2 reads FYNNEI.

This clonotype was seen many times. The chain has TRBV7-8 and TRBJ2-3; D is perhaps TRBD2 (6 bases). V lost 4 bases and J lost 3, with 14 bases in between. The CDR3 runs 15 residues. Germline V gene sequence: CDR1 SGHVS, CDR2 FQNEAQ. Written as DNA, the CDR3 is TGTGCCAGCAGCTCAAACGGGAGCCCAACAGATACGCAGTATTTT. The encoded protein is CASSSNGSPTDTQYF.